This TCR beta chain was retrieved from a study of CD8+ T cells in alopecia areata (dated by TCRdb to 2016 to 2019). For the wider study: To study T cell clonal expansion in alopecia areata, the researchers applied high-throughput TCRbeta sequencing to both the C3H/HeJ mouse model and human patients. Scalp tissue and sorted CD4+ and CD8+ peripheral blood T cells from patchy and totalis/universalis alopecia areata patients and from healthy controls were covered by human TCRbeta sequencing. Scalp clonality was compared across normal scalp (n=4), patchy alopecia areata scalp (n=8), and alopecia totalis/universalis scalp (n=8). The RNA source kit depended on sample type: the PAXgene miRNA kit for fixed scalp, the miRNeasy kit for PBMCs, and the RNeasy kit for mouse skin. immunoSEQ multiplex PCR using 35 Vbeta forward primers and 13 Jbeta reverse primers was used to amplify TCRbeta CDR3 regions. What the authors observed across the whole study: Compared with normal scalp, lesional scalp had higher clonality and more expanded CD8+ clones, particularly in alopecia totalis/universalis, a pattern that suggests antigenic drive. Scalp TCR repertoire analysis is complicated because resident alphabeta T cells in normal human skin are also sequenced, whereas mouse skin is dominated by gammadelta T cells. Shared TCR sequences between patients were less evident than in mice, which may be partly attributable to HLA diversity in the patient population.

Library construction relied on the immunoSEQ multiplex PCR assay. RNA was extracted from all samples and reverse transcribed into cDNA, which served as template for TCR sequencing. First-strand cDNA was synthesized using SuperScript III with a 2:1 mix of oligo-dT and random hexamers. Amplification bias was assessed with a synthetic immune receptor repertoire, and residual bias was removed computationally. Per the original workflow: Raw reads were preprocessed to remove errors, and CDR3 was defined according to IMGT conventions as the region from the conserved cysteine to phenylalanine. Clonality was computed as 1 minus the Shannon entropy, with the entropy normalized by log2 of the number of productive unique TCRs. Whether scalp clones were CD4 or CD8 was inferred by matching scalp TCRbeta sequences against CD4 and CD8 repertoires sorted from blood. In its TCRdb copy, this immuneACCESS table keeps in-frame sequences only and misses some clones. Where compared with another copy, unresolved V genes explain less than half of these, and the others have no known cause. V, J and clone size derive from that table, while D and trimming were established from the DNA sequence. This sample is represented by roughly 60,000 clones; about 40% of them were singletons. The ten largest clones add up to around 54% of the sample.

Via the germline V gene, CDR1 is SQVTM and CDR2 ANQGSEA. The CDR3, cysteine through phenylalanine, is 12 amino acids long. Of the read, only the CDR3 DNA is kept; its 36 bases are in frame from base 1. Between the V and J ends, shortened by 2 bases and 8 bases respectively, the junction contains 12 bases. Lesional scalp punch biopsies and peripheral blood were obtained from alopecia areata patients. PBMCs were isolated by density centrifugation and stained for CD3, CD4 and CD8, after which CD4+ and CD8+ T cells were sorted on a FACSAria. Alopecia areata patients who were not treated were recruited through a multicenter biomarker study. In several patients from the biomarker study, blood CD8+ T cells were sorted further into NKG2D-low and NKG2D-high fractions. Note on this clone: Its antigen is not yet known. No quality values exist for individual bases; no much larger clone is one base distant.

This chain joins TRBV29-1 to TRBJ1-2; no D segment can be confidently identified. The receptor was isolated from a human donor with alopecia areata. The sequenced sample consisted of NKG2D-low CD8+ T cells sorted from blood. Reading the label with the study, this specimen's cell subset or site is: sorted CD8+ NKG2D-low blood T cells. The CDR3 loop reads CSVESGTGGYTF. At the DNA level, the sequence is TGCAGCGTTGAATCCGGCACTGGAGGCTACACCTTC. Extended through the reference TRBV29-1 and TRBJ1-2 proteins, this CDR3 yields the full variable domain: SAVISQKPSRDICQRGTSLTIQCQVDSQVTMMFWYRQQPGQSLTLIATANQGSEATYESGFVIDKFPISRPNLTFSTLTVSNMSPEDSSIYLCSVESGTGGYTFGSGTRLTVV.